This TCR beta chain was obtained from a study of T cells in Graves' hyperthyroidism and ophthalmopathy. Study-wide findings and caveats: Blood shared most expanded thyroid clonotypes above 0.001.

Turning to this clonotype: Antigen unknown. A read error may explain this, as a much larger clone is one base away.

TCR beta CDR3 sequences were amplified from RNA transcripts. RT-PCR in the first round (using the HTBI primer set) targeted the TCR CDR3. From the multiplex PCR reads, TCRdb called clonotypes with MiXCR, one entry per CDR3 protein. The table shows about 270,000 distinct CDR3 sequences, with approximately 23% occurring only once. The V gene lost 0 bases and the J gene lost 2 bases, with 12 bases spanning the gap. From germline, CDR1 is SGHRS and CDR2 YFSETQ. The CDR3 is 15 residues long. The source of this sequence is a young man with Graves' ophthalmopathy. The chain joins TRBV5-1 to TRBJ2-7, with unresolved D. Specimen: blood. The CDR3 nucleotides are TGCGCCAGCAGCTTGGTCCCGCGCGCCCCCTACGAGCAGTACTTC. Its protein product is CASSLVPRAPYEQYF.